The rows below give T cell receptor beta chains drawn from one sample of a study of cytomegalovirus exposure and HLA in healthy donors. Only in-frame clones appear in the TCRdb table, and some are missing; sequencing was by immunoSEQ multiplex PCR. In the table there are about 170,000 clones, about four fifths of which are singletons. The sequenced material came from PBMCs. The receptors were gathered from a male donor in good health and CMV-seronegative. Each CDR3 is given with its conserved first and last residue. The order of the fields is CDR3 protein, CDR3 DNA, V gene, clone size, D gene, J gene. D genes are given only for firm matches. Part of the rows lack a size; the others show once, few, many or a class for expanded clones.

cdr3_aa: CASSDKKQGTYGYTF; cdr3_nt: TGCGCCAGCAGCGATAAGAAACAGGGGACCTATGGCTACACCTTC; v_call: TRBV10-2; clone_size: -; d_call: TRBD1; j_call: TRBJ1-2
cdr3_aa: CASSLAGFYEQYF; cdr3_nt: TGCGCCAGCAGCTTGGCCGGGTTCTACGAGCAGTACTTC; v_call: TRBV5-1; clone_size: -; d_call: -; j_call: TRBJ2-7
cdr3_aa: CASSRTGEISNTGELFF; cdr3_nt: TGTGCCAGCAGCCGCACTGGAGAGATCTCGAACACCGGGGAGCTGTTTTTT; v_call: TRBV11-2; clone_size: -; d_call: -; j_call: TRBJ2-2
cdr3_aa: CASSLTRTGGLSTDTQYF; cdr3_nt: TGTGCCAGCAGCTTAACACGAACAGGGGGCCTAAGCACAGATACGCAGTATTTT; v_call: TRBV7-3; clone_size: -; d_call: TRBD1; j_call: TRBJ2-3
cdr3_aa: CASSLGQGSGANVLTF; cdr3_nt: TGTGCCAGTAGCCTCGGACAGGGCTCTGGGGCCAACGTCCTGACTTTC; v_call: TRBV19; clone_size: -; d_call: TRBD1; j_call: TRBJ2-6
cdr3_aa: CASSYGQGNYGYTF; cdr3_nt: TGTGCCAGCAGTTACGGACAGGGTAACTATGGCTACACCTTC; v_call: TRBV6-5; clone_size: -; d_call: TRBD1; j_call: TRBJ1-2
cdr3_aa: CSVGGSNQPQHF; cdr3_nt: TGCAGCGTTGGAGGTAGCAATCAGCCCCAGCATTTT; v_call: TRBV29-1; clone_size: -; d_call: -; j_call: TRBJ1-5
cdr3_aa: CSSSTILTGYDGYTF; cdr3_nt: TGTTCCAGCAGCACGATATTAACAGGGTATGATGGCTACACCTTC; v_call: TRBV7-9; clone_size: -; d_call: -; j_call: TRBJ1-2
cdr3_aa: CASSLATSGPYNEQFF; cdr3_nt: TGTGCCAGCAGCTTGGCGACTAGCGGGCCCTACAATGAGCAGTTCTTC; v_call: TRBV5-4; clone_size: -; d_call: TRBD2; j_call: TRBJ2-1
cdr3_aa: CASSPGRDTDTQYF; cdr3_nt: TGCGCCAGCTCACCGGGAAGGGACACAGATACGCAGTATTTT; v_call: TRBV5-1; clone_size: -; d_call: -; j_call: TRBJ2-3
cdr3_aa: CASSGPPTGDRYEQYF; cdr3_nt: TGTGCCAGCAGTGGACCCCCTACAGGGGATAGATACGAGCAGTACTTC; v_call: TRBV25-1; clone_size: -; d_call: TRBD1; j_call: TRBJ2-7
cdr3_aa: CASSPQVQVYGYTF; cdr3_nt: TGTGCCAGCTCACCACAAGTACAGGTCTATGGCTACACCTTC; v_call: TRBV18; clone_size: -; d_call: -; j_call: TRBJ1-2
cdr3_aa: CASSFNGLNQPQHF; cdr3_nt: TGTGCCAGCAGCTTCAATGGACTGAATCAGCCCCAGCATTTT; v_call: TRBV7-2; clone_size: -; d_call: -; j_call: TRBJ1-5
cdr3_aa: CASRTGTGARLGQPQHF; cdr3_nt: TGTGCCAGCAGGACCGGGACAGGGGCCCGGCTCGGTCAGCCCCAGCATTTT; v_call: TRBV28; clone_size: -; d_call: TRBD1; j_call: TRBJ1-5
cdr3_aa: CASSLGRVAKNIQYF; cdr3_nt: TGTGCCAGCAGTTTGGGCAGGGTAGCCAAAAACATTCAGTACTTC; v_call: TRBV6-6; clone_size: -; d_call: -; j_call: TRBJ2-4
cdr3_aa: CASSLVGLSGNTIYF; cdr3_nt: TGTGCCAGCAGTTTGGTGGGACTATCTGGAAACACCATATATTTT; v_call: TRBV27; clone_size: few; d_call: -; j_call: TRBJ1-3
cdr3_aa: CASSATGTSGWEQFF; cdr3_nt: TGCGCCAGCAGCGCAACCGGGACTAGCGGGTGGGAGCAGTTCTTC; v_call: TRBV5-1; clone_size: -; d_call: TRBD2; j_call: TRBJ2-1
cdr3_aa: CASSHGDSYNEQFF; cdr3_nt: TGTGCCAGCAGCCATGGGGACTCTTACAATGAGCAGTTCTTC; v_call: TRBV27; clone_size: -; d_call: -; j_call: TRBJ2-1
cdr3_aa: CASSPIFTGVNEKLFF; cdr3_nt: TGTGCCAGCTCACCAATTTTCACAGGTGTGAATGAAAAACTGTTTTTT; v_call: TRBV18; clone_size: -; d_call: -; j_call: TRBJ1-4
cdr3_aa: CASSPARDEKLFF; cdr3_nt: TGTGCCAGCAGCCCGGCGCGGGATGAAAAACTGTTTTTT; v_call: TRBV7-2; clone_size: -; d_call: -; j_call: TRBJ1-4
cdr3_aa: CAWNKAPRHNYGYTF; cdr3_nt: TGTGCCTGGAATAAAGCCCCCCGCCATAACTATGGCTACACCTTC; v_call: TRBV30; clone_size: -; d_call: -; j_call: TRBJ1-2
cdr3_aa: CASSQSDLLAGGRKSSYEQYF; cdr3_nt: TGCGCCAGCAGTCAATCCGATCTACTAGCGGGGGGGAGAAAGAGCTCCTACGAGCAGTACTTC; v_call: TRBV23-1; clone_size: once; d_call: TRBD2; j_call: TRBJ2-7
cdr3_aa: CAISGEYEQYF; cdr3_nt: TGTGCCATCAGTGGCGAATACGAGCAGTACTTC; v_call: TRBV10-3; clone_size: -; d_call: -; j_call: TRBJ2-7
cdr3_aa: CASTPGQRNQPQHF; cdr3_nt: TGTGCCAGCACCCCCGGACAGCGCAATCAGCCCCAGCATTTT; v_call: TRBV6-6; clone_size: -; d_call: -; j_call: TRBJ1-5
cdr3_aa: CASSQGQFNSPLHF; cdr3_nt: TGTGCCAGCAGCCAAGGGCAGTTCAATTCACCCCTCCACTTT; v_call: TRBV14; clone_size: -; d_call: -; j_call: TRBJ1-6
cdr3_aa: CASSPKTGDHEQFF; cdr3_nt: TGTGCCAGCAGCCCAAAAACAGGAGATCATGAACAGTTCTTC; v_call: TRBV11-3; clone_size: -; d_call: -; j_call: TRBJ2-1
cdr3_aa: CASRDRDRDPWTSGRSSYNEQFF; cdr3_nt: TGTGCCAGCAGGGACCGGGACAGGGACCCTTGGACTAGCGGGAGGAGCTCCTACAATGAGCAGTTCTTC; v_call: TRBV28; clone_size: -; d_call: TRBD2; j_call: TRBJ2-1
cdr3_aa: CASSLGNSEAFF; cdr3_nt: TGTGCCAGCAGCTTGGGGAACAGCGAAGCTTTCTTT; v_call: TRBV5-8; clone_size: -; d_call: -; j_call: TRBJ1-1
cdr3_aa: CASSPYSPGQGMDSPLHF; cdr3_nt: TGCGCCAGCAGCCCCTACTCGCCGGGACAGGGGATGGATTCACCCCTCCACTTT; v_call: TRBV5-1; clone_size: -; d_call: TRBD1; j_call: TRBJ1-6
cdr3_aa: CASSLKLAGGPGTDTQYF; cdr3_nt: TGTGCCAGCAGCTTGAAGCTAGCGGGGGGGCCGGGCACAGATACGCAGTATTTT; v_call: TRBV5-4; clone_size: -; d_call: TRBD2; j_call: TRBJ2-3
cdr3_aa: CASRPDRVKNIQYF; cdr3_nt: TGTGCCAGCAGACCCGACAGGGTCAAAAACATTCAGTACTTC; v_call: TRBV6-6; clone_size: few; d_call: TRBD1; j_call: TRBJ2-4
cdr3_aa: CAWTPLDRFGYEQYF; cdr3_nt: TGTGCCTGGACCCCGTTGGACAGGTTTGGATACGAGCAGTACTTC; v_call: TRBV30; clone_size: -; d_call: TRBD1; j_call: TRBJ2-7
cdr3_aa: CASSALQGSTYNEQFF; cdr3_nt: TGTGCCAGCAGCGCCCTACAGGGTTCCACCTACAATGAGCAGTTCTTC; v_call: TRBV9; clone_size: -; d_call: -; j_call: TRBJ2-1
cdr3_aa: CASSLQGRNSPLHF; cdr3_nt: TGTGCCAGCAGCCTACAGGGGCGGAATTCACCCCTCCACTTT; v_call: TRBV28; clone_size: -; d_call: TRBD1; j_call: TRBJ1-6
cdr3_aa: CASSFPLAGGQTDTQYF; cdr3_nt: TGTGCCAGCAGTTTCCCTCTGGCGGGAGGTCAAACAGATACGCAGTATTTT; v_call: TRBV28; clone_size: once; d_call: TRBD2; j_call: TRBJ2-3
cdr3_aa: CASSFLPGGATNEKLFF; cdr3_nt: TGTGCCAGCAGCTTTTTGCCCGGAGGTGCAACTAATGAAAAACTGTTTTTT; v_call: TRBV5-4; clone_size: -; d_call: -; j_call: TRBJ1-4
cdr3_aa: CASSIEGTDTQYF; cdr3_nt: TGTGCCAGTAGTATTGAGGGAACAGATACGCAGTATTTT; v_call: TRBV19; clone_size: -; d_call: -; j_call: TRBJ2-3
cdr3_aa: CASSPGTGVTYEQYF; cdr3_nt: TGCGCCAGCAGCCCCGGGACAGGGGTAACCTACGAGCAGTACTTC; v_call: TRBV5-1; clone_size: -; d_call: TRBD1; j_call: TRBJ2-7
cdr3_aa: CSAGQGTYEQYF; cdr3_nt: TGCAGCGCTGGACAGGGGACCTACGAGCAGTACTTC; v_call: TRBV29-1; clone_size: once; d_call: TRBD1; j_call: TRBJ2-7
cdr3_aa: CASSLKGATNEKLFF; cdr3_nt: TGCGCCAGCAGCTTGAAGGGGGCAACTAATGAAAAACTGTTTTTT; v_call: TRBV5-1; clone_size: -; d_call: -; j_call: TRBJ1-4
cdr3_aa: CATLAGDDNEQFF; cdr3_nt: TGTGCCACGTTAGCGGGGGACGACAATGAGCAGTTCTTC; v_call: TRBV10-3; clone_size: few; d_call: TRBD2; j_call: TRBJ2-1
cdr3_aa: CASSSGTGGSQPQHF; cdr3_nt: TGCGCCAGCAGCTCCGGGACAGGGGGTTCTCAGCCCCAGCATTTT; v_call: TRBV5-1; clone_size: -; d_call: TRBD1; j_call: TRBJ1-5
cdr3_aa: CASSVELGGGGETQYF; cdr3_nt: TGTGCCAGCAGCGTAGAGCTCGGCGGGGGTGGGGAGACCCAGTACTTC; v_call: TRBV9; clone_size: -; d_call: TRBD2; j_call: TRBJ2-5
cdr3_aa: CASSLGQVNTEAFF; cdr3_nt: TGCGCCAGCAGCTTGGGACAGGTGAACACTGAAGCTTTCTTT; v_call: TRBV5-1; clone_size: -; d_call: -; j_call: TRBJ1-1
cdr3_aa: CASRPWTGSVYEQYF; cdr3_nt: TGTGCCAGCAGGCCTTGGACAGGGAGTGTTTACGAGCAGTACTTC; v_call: TRBV6-5; clone_size: -; d_call: TRBD1; j_call: TRBJ2-7